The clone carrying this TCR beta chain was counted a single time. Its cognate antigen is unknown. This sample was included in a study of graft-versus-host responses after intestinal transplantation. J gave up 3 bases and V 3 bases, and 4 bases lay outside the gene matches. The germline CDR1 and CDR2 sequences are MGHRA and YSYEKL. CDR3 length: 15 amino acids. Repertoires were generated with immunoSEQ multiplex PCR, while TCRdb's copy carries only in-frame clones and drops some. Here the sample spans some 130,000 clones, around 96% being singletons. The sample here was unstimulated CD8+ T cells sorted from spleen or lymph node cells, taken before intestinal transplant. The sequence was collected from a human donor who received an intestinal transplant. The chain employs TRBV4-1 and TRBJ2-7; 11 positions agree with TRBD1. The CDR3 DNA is TGCGCCAGCAGCCACCCGGGACAGGGGGTCTACGAGCAGTACTTC. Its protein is CASSHPGQGVYEQYF.